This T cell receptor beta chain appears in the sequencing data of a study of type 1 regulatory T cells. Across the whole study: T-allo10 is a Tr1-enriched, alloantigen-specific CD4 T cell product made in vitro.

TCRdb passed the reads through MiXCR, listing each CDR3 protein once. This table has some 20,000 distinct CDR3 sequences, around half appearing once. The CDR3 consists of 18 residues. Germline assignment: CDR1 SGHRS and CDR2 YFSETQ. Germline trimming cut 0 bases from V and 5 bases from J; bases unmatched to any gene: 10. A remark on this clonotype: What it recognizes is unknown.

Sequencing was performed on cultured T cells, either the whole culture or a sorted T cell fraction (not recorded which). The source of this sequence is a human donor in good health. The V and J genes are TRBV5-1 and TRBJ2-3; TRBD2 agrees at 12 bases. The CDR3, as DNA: TGCGCCAGCAGCTTGGGTCTAGCGGGGGGGAACATCGGAGATACGCAGTATTTT. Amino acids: CASSLGLAGGNIGDTQYF.